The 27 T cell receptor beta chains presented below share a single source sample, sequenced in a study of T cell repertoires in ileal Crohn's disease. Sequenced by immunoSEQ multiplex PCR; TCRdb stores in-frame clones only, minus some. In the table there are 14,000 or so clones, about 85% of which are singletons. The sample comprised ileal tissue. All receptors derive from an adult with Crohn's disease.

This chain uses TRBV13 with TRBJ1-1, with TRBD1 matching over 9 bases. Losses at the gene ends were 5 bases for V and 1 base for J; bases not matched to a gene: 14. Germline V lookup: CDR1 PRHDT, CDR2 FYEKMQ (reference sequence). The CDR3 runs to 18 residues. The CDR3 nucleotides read TGTGCCAGCAGCCGGGACGTTGTGACAGGGGGTACGAACACTGAAGCTTTCTTT. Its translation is CASSRDVVTGGTNTEAFF. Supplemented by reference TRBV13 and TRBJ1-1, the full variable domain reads AAGVIQSPRHLIKEKRETATLKCYPIPRHDTVYWYQQGPGQDPQFLISFYEKMQSDKGSIPDRFSAQQFSDYHSELNMSSLELGDSALYFCASSRDVVTGGTNTEAFFGQGTRLTVV.

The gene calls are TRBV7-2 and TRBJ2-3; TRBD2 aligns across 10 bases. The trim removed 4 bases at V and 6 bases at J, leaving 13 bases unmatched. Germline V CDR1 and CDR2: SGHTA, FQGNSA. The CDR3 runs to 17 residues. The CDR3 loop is CASSSILSGGAGDTQYF. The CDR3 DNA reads TGTGCCAGCAGCTCTATACTCAGCGGGGGGGCCGGGGATACGCAGTATTTT.

The CDR3 reads CASSSFSGANTGELFF. CDR3 nucleotide sequence: TGCGCCAGCAGCTCATTTAGCGGGGCGAACACCGGGGAGCTGTTTTTT. The chain joins TRBV5-1 to TRBJ2-2, with TRBD2 identical over 8 bases. Trimming cost V 3 bases and J 0 bases; bases outside gene matches: 4. CDR3 length: 16 residues. Germline values: CDR1 SGHRS, CDR2 YFSETQ.

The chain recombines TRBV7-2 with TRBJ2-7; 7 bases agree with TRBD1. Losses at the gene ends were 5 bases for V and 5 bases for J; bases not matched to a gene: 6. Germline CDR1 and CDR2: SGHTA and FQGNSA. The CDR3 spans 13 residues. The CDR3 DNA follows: TGTGCCAGCAGCACACAGGGGTTTGACGAGCAGTACTTC. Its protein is CASSTQGFDEQYF.

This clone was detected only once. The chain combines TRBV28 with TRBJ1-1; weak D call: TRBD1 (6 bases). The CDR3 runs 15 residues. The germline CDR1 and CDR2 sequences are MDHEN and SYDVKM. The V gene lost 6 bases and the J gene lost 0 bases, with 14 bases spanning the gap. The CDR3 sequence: CASRPPGTMNTEAFF. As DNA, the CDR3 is TGTGCCAGCAGACCTCCCGGGACAATGAACACTGAAGCTTTCTTT.

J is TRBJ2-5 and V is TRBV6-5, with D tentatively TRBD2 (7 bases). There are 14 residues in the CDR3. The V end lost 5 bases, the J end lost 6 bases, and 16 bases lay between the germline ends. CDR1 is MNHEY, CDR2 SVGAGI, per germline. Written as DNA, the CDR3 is TGTGCCAGCAGTGGGGAAGGGGGGGCAAAGACCCAGTACTTC. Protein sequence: CASSGEGGAKTQYF.

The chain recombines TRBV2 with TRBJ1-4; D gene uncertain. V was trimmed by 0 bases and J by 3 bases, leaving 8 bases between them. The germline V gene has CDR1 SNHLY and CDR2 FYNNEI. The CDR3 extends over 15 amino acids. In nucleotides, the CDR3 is TGTGCCAGCAGTGAAGCGCGGGGAGCTAATGAAAAACTGTTTTTT. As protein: CASSEARGANEKLFF.

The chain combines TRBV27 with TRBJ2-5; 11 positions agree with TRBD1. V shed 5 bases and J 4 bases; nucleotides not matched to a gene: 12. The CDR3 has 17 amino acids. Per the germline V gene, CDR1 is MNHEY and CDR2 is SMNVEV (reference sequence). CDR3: CASSPRTGTGGRETQYF. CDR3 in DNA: TGTGCCAGCAGTCCCCGCACAGGGACAGGGGGTCGAGAGACCCAGTACTTC.

CDR3 residues: CASSYGQGGAGQPQHF. CDR3 sequence (DNA): TGTGCCAGCAGTTACGGACAGGGGGGCGCCGGTCAGCCCCAGCATTTT. The rearrangement links TRBV2 to TRBJ1-5; 10 positions agree with TRBD1. Looked up from germline, CDR1 is SNHLY and CDR2 is FYNNEI. V was pared by 5 bases and J by 6 bases, with 10 bases of the junction left unmatched. The CDR3 sequence is 16 residues long.

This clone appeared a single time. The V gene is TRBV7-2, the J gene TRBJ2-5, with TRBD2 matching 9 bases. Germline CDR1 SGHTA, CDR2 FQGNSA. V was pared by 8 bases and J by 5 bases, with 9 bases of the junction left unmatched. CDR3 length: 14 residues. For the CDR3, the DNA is TGTGCCAGCGGTGGCGGGGGGGCGGGGGAGACCCAGTACTTC. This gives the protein CASGGGGAGETQYF.

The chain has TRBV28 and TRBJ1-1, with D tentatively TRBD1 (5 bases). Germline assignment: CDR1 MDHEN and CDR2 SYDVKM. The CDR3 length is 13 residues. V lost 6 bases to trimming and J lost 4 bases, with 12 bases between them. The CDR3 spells CASSRVDRTEAFF. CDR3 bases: TGTGCCAGCAGCAGGGTTGACCGCACTGAAGCTTTCTTT.

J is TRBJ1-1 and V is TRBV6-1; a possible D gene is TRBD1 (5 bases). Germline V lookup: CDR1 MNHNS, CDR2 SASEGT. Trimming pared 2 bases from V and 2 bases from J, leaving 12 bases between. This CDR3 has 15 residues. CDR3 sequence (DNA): TGTGCCAGCAGTGAAAATGGGGGGGGAAACACTGAAGCTTTCTTT. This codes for CASSENGGGNTEAFF.

As DNA, the CDR3 is TGCGCCAGCAGCTTGGGGGACACTAATTCACCCCTCCACTTT. Amino acid sequence: CASSLGDTNSPLHF. This chain connects TRBV5-1 to TRBJ1-6, with D possibly TRBD1 on 6 matching bases. V gave up 0 bases and J gave up 6 bases, with 7 bases separating them. This CDR3 has 14 amino acids. Per germline, CDR1 SGHRS and CDR2 YFSETQ.

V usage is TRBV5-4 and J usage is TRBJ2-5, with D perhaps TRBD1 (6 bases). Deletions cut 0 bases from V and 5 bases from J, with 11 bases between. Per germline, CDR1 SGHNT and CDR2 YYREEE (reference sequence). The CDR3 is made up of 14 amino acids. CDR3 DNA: TGTGCCAGCAGCTTGGATTCAAGGGGGGAGACCCAGTACTTC. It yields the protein CASSLDSRGETQYF.

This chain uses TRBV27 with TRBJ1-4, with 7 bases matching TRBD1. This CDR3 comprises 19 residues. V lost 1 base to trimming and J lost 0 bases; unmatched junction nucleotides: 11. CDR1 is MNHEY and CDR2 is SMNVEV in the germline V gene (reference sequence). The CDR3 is CASSLYPTGVLATNEKLFF. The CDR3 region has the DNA TGTGCCAGCAGTTTATATCCTACAGGGGTTCTTGCAACTAATGAAAAACTGTTTTTT. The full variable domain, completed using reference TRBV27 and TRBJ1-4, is EAQVTQNPRYLITVTGKKLTVTCSQNMNHEYMSWYRQDPGLGLRQIYYSMNVEVTDKGDVPEGYKVSRKEKRNFPLILESPSPNQTSLYFCASSLYPTGVLATNEKLFFGSGTQLSVL.

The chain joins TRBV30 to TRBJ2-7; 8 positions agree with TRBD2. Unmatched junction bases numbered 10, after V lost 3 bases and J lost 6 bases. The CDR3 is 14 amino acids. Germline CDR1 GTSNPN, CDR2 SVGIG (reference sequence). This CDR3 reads CAWSRGLAGSEQYF. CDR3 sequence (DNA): TGTGCCTGGAGCCGAGGACTAGCTGGGAGCGAGCAGTACTTC.

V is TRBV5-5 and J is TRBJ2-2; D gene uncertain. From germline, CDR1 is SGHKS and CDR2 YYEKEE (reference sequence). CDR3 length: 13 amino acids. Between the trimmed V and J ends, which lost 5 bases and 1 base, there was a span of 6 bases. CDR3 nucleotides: TGTGCCAGCAGGCAGTTGAACACCGGGGAGCTGTTTTTT. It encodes CASRQLNTGELFF.

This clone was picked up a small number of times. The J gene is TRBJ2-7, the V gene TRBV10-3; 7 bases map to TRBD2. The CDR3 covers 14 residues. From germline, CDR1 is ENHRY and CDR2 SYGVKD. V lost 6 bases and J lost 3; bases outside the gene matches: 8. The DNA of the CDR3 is TGTGCCATCAGGGGAGGGACCTCGAACTACGAGCAGTACTTC. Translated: CAIRGGTSNYEQYF.

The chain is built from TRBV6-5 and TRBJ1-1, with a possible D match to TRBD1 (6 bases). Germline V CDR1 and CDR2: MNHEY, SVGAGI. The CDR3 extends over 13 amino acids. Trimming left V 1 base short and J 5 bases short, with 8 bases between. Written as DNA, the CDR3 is TGTGCCAGCAGTTACTGGGGGCCGACTGAAGCTTTCTTT. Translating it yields CASSYWGPTEAFF.

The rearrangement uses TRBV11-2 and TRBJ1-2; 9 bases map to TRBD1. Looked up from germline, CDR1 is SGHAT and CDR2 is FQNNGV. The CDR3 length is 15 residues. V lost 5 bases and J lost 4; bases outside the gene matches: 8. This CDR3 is CASSPGQGFTYGYTF. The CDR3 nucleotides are TGTGCCAGCAGCCCCGGACAGGGGTTTACCTATGGCTACACCTTC. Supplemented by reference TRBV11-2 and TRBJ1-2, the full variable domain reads EAGVAQSPRYKIIEKRQSVAFWCNPISGHATLYWYQQILGQGPKLLIQFQNNGVVDDSQLPKDRFSAERLKGVDSTLKIQPAKLEDSAVYLCASSPGQGFTYGYTFGSGTRLTVV.

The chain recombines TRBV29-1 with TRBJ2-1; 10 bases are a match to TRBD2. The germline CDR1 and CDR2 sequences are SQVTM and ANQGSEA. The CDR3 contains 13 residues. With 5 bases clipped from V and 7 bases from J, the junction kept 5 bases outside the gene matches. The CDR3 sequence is CSVRSGRANEQFF. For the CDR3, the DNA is TGCAGCGTTCGGAGCGGGAGGGCTAATGAGCAGTTCTTC.

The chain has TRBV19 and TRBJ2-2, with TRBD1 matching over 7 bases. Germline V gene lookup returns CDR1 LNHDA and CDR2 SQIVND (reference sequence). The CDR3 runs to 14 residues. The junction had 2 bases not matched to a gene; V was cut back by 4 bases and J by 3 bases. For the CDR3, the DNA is TGTGCCAGTAGTAACGACAGGGACACCGGGGAGCTGTTTTTT. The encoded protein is CASSNDRDTGELFF. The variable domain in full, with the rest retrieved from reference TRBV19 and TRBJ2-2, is DGGITQSPKYLFRKEGQNVTLSCEQNLNHDAMYWYRQDPGQGLRLIYYSQIVNDFQKGDIAEGYSVSREKKESFPLTVTSAQKNPTAFYLCASSNDRDTGELFFGEGSRLTVL.

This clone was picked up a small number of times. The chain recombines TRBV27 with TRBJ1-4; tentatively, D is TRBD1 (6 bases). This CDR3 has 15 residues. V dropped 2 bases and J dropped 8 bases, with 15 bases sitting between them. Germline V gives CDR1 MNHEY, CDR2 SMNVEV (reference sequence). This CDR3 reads CASSLVRTDLEKLFF. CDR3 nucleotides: TGTGCCAGCAGTTTAGTTCGGACAGACTTAGAAAAACTGTTTTTT.

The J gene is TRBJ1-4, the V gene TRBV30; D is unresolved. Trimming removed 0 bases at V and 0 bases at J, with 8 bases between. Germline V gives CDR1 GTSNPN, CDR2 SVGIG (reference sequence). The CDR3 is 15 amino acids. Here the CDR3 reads CAWSVNLATNEKLFF. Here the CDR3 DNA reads TGTGCCTGGAGTGTAAATCTCGCAACTAATGAAAAACTGTTTTTT.

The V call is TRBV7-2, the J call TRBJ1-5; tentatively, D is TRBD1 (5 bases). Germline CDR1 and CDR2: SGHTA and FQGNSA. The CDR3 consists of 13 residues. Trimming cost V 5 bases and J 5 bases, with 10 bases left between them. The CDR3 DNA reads TGTGCCAGCAGCGTTCGGGGGGATCAGCCCCAGCATTTT. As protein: CASSVRGDQPQHF.

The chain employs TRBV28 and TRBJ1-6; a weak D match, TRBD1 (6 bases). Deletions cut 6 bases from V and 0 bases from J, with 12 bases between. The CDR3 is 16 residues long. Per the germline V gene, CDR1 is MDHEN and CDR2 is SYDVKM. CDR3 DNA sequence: TGTGCCAGCAGGCAACAGGGAAGCTCCTATAATTCACCCCTCCACTTT. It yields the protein CASRQQGSSYNSPLHF.

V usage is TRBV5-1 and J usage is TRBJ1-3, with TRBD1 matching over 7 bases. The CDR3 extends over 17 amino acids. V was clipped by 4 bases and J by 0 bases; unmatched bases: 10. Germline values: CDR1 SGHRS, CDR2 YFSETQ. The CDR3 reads CASSPGGTAVSGNTIYF. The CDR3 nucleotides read TGCGCCAGCAGCCCGGGTGGGACAGCGGTCTCTGGAAACACCATATATTTT.